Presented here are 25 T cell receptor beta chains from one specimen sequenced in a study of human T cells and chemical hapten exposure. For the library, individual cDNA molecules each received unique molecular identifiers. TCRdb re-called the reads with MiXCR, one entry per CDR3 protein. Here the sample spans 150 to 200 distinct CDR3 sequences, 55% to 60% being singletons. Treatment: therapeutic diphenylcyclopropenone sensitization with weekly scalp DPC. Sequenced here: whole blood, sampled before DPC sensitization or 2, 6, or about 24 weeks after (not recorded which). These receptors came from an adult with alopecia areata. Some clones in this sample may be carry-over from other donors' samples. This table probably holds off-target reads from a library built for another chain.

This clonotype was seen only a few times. The CDR3 coding sequence is TGTGCCAGCAGCTTAAGCCCGGGAACCTTGGGCAATGAGCAGTTCTTC. It specifies CASSLSPGTLGNEQFF. The rearrangement links TRBV7-3 to TRBJ2-1, with D maybe TRBD2 (5 bases). The CDR3 totals 16 residues. Germline-derived CDR1 and CDR2 are SGHTA and FQGTGA. V shed 1 base and J shed 6 bases, with 16 bases lying between them.

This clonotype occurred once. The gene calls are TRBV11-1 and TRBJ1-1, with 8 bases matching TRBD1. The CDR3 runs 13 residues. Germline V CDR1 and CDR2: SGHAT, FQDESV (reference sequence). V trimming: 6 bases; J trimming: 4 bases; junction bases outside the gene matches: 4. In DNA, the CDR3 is TGTGCCAGCAGTACTGGACAGGGCACTGAAGCTTTCTTT. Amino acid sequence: CASSTGQGTEAFF. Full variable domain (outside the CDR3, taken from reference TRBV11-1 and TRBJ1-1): EAEVAQSPRYKITEKSQAVAFWCDPISGHATLYWYRQILGQGPELLVQFQDESVVDDSQLPKDRFSAERLKGVDSTLKIQPAELGDSAMYLCASSTGQGTEAFFGQGTRLTVV.

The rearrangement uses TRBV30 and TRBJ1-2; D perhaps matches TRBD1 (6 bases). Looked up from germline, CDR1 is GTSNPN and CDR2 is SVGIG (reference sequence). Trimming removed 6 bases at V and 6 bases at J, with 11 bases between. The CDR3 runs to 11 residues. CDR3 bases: TGTGCCTGTCAGGGGCAGCATGGCTACACCTTC. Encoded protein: CACQGQHGYTF.

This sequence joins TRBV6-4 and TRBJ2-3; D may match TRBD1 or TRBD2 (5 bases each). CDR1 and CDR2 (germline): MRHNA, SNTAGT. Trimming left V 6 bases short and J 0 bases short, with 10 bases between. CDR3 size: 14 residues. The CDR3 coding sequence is TGTGCCAGCAGCGGGGACGGGAGCACAGATACGCAGTATTTT. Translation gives CASSGDGSTDTQYF.

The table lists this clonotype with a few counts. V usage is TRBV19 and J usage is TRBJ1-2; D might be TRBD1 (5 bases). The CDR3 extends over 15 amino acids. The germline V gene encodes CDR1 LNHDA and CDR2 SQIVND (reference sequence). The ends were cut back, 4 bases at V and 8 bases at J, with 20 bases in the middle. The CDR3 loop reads CASSTIRTTGWGYTF. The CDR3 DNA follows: TGTGCCAGTAGTACGATTCGGACCACAGGTTGGGGCTACACCTTC.

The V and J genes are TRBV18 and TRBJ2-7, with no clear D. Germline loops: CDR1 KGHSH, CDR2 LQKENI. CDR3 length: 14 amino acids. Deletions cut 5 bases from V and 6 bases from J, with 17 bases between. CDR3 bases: TGTGCCAGCTCAGCAGCGCCGACCCCGGTCGAGCAGTACTTC. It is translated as CASSAAPTPVEQYF.

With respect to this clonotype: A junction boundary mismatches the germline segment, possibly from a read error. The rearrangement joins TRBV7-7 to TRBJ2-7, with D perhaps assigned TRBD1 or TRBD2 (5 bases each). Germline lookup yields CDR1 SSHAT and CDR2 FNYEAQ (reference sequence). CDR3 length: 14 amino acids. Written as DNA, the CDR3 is TGTGCTAGCAGCTTAGGCGCAGGGAGTAAGGAGCAGTACTTC. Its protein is CASSLGAGSKEQYF.

The CDR3 sequence is CASSRGDTQYF. The CDR3 region has the DNA TGTGCCAGCAGCCGCGGCGATACGCAGTATTTT. V usage is TRBV3-1 and J usage is TRBJ2-3; no reliable D call. This CDR3 is 11 amino acids long. Trimming removed 4 bases at V and 6 bases at J, with 5 bases between. Germline V gene sequence: CDR1 LGHDT, CDR2 YNNKEL (reference sequence).

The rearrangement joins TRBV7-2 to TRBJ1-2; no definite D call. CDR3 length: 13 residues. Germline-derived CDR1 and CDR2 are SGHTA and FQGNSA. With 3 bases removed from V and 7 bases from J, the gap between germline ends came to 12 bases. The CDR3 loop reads CASSFLNGVGYTF. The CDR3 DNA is TGTGCCAGCAGCTTTCTAAATGGTGTTGGCTACACCTTC. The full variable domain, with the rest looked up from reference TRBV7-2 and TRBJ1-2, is GAGVSQSPSNKVTEKGKDVELRCDPISGHTALYWYRQSLGQGLEFLIYFQGNSAPDKSGLPSDRFSAERTGGSVSTLTIQRTQQEDSAVYLCASSFLNGVGYTFGSGTRLTVV.

The CDR3 DNA reads as TGCAGTGCTCCCCCAGCGGGGGGGGCCCAAGAGACCCAGTACTTC. Its protein is CSAPPAGGAQETQYF. The genes are TRBV20-1 and TRBJ2-5; 10 bases match TRBD2. Germline values: CDR1 DFQATT, CDR2 SNEGSKA (reference sequence). V was pared by 5 bases and J by 1 base, with 7 bases of the junction left unmatched. The CDR3 covers 15 residues.

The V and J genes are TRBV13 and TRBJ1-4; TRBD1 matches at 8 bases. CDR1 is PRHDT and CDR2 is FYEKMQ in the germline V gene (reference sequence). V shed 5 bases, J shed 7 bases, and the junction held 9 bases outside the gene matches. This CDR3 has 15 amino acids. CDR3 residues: CASSQTQGAFEKLFF. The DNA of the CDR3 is TGTGCCAGCAGCCAGACTCAGGGGGCATTTGAAAAACTGTTTTTT.

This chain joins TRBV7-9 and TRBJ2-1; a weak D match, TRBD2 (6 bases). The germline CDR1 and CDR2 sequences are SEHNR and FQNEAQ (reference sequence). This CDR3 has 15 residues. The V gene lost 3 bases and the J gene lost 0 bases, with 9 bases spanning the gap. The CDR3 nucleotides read TGTGCCAGCAGCTTCGGCGGGGCCTCCTACAATGAGCAGTTCTTC. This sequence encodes CASSFGGASYNEQFF.

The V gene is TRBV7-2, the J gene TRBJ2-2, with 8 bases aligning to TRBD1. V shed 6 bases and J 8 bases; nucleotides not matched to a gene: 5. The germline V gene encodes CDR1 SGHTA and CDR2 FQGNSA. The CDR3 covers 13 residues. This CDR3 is CASRDREHGELFF. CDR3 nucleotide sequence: TGTGCCAGCAGGGACAGGGAACATGGGGAGCTGTTTTTT.

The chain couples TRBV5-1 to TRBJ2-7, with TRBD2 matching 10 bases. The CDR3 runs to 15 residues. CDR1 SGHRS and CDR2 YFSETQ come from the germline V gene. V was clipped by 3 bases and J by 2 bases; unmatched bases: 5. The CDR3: CASSSLAGATYEQYF. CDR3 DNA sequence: TGCGCCAGCAGCTCCCTAGCGGGGGCCACCTACGAGCAGTACTTC.

CDR3 protein: CASSQDPLRGSNYGYTF. CDR3 nucleotide sequence: TGCGCCAGCAGCCAAGATCCCCTACGAGGATCTAACTATGGCTACACCTTC. V usage is TRBV4-1 and J usage is TRBJ1-2; D ambiguous. CDR1 is MGHRA, CDR2 YSYEKL, per germline. Between the trimmed V and J ends, which lost 0 bases and 0 bases, there was a span of 14 bases. This CDR3 has 17 residues.

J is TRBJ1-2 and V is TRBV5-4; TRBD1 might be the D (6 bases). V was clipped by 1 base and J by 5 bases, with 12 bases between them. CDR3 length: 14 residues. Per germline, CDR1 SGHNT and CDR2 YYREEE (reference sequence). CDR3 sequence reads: CASSLFQTGYGYTF. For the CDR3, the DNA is TGTGCCAGCAGCTTGTTTCAGACAGGATATGGCTACACCTTC.

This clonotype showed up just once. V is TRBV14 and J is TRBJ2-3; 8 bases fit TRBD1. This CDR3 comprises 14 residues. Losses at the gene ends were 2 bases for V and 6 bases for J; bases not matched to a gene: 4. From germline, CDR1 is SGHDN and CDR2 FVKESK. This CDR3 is CASSQLTGVDTQYF. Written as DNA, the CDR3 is TGTGCCAGCAGCCAACTGACAGGGGTGGATACGCAGTATTTT.

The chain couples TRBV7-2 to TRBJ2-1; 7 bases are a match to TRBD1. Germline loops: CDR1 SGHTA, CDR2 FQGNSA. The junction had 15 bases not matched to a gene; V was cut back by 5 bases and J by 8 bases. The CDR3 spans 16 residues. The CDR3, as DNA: TGTGCCAGCAGCGGTCTCAGGGGGACCTTTTATGATGAGCAGTTCTTC. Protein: CASSGLRGTFYDEQFF.

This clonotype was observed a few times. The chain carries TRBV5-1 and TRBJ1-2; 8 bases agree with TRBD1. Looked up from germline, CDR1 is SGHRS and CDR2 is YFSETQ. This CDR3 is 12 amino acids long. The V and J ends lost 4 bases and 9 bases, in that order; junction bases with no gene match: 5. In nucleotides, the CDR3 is TGCGCCAGCAGCGCGGACAGGGAAAGCTACACCTTC. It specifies CASSADRESYTF.

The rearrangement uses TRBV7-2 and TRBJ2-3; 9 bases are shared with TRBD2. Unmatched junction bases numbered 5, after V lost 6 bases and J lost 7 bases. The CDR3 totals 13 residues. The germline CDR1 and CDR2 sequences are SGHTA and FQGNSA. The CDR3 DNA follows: TGTGCCAGCAGGTCTAGCGGGGAATATACGCAGTATTTT. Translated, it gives CASRSSGEYTQYF.

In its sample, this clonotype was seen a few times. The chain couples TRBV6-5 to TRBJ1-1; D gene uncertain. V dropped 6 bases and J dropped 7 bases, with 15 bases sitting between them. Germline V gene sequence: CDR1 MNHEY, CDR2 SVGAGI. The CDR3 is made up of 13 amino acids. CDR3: CASRSPRRLEAFF. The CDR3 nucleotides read TGTGCCAGCAGATCCCCCCGGAGACTTGAAGCTTTCTTT.

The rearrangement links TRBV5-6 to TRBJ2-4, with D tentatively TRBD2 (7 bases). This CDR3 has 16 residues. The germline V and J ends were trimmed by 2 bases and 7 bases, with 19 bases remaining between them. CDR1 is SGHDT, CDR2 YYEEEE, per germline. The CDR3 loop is CASSLIGGASTNIQYF. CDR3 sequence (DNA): TGTGCCAGCAGCTTAATTGGGGGGGCCTCAACTAACATTCAGTACTTC.

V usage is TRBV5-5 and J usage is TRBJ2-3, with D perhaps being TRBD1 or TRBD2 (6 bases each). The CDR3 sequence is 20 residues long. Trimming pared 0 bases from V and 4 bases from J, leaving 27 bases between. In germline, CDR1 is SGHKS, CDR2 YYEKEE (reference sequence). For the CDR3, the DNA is TGTGCCAGCAGCTTGGGTCACAGGGTGTTGGGAGGACCCGCCCCAGATACGCAGTATTTT. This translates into CASSLGHRVLGGPAPDTQYF.

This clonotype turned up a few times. This chain's CDR3 is CASSSPGPERAQYF. CDR3 DNA sequence: TGTGCCAGCAGCTCACCGGGACCGGAGAGGGCCCAGTACTTC. The chain carries TRBV5-6 and TRBJ2-5; perhaps D is TRBD1 or TRBD2 (5 bases each). CDR1 SGHDT and CDR2 YYEEEE come from the germline V gene. Trimming left V 3 bases short and J 9 bases short, with 18 bases between. This CDR3 region has 14 residues.

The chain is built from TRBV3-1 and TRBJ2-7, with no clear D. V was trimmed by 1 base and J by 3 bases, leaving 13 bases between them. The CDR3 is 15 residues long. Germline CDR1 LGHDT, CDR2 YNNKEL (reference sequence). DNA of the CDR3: TGTGCCAGCAGCCAAGTCCCAGGAGTAGACTACGAGCAGTACTTC. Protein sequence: CASSQVPGVDYEQYF.